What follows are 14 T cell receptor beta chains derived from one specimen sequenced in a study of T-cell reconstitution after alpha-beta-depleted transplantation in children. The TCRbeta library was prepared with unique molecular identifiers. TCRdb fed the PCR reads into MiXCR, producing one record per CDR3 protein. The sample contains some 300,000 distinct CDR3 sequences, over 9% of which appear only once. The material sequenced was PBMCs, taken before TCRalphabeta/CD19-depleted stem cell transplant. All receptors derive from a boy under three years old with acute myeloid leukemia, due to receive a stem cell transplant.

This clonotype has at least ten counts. The CDR3 DNA follows: TGCGCCAGCAGCTTGGGAGAGTACGAGCAGTACTTC. It yields the protein CASSLGEYEQYF. The chain has TRBV5-1 and TRBJ2-7; D remains unclear. V lost 0 bases and J lost 4, with 5 bases in between. In germline, CDR1 is SGHRS, CDR2 YFSETQ. The length of the CDR3 is 12 residues.

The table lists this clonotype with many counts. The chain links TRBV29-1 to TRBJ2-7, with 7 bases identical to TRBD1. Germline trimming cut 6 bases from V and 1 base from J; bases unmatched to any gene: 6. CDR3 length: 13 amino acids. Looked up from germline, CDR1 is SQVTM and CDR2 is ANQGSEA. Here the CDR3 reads CSVLTGQSYEQYF. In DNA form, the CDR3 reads TGCAGCGTCCTGACAGGGCAATCCTACGAGCAGTACTTC.

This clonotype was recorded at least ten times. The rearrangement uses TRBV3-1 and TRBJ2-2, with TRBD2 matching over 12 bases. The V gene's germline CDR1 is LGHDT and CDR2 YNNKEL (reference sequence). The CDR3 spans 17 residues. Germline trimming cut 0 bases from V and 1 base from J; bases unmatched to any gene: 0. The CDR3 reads CASSQELAGGNTGELFF. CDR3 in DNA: TGTGCCAGCAGCCAAGAACTAGCGGGAGGGAACACCGGGGAGCTGTTTTTT.

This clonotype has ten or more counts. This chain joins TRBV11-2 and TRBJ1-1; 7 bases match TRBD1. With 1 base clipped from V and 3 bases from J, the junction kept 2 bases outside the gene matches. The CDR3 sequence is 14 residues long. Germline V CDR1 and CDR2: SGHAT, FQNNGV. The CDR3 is CASSLGQGDTEAFF. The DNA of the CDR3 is TGTGCCAGCAGCTTAGGACAGGGAGACACTGAAGCTTTCTTT.

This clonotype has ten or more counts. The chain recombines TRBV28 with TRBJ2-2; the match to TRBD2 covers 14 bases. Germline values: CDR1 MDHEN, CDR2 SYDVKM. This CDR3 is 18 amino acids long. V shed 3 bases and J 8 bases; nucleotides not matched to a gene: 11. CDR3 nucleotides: TGTGCCAGCAGTTTTGTATCCTCCGGACTAGCGGGAGGAGGGGAGCTGTTTTTT. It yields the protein CASSFVSSGLAGGGELFF.

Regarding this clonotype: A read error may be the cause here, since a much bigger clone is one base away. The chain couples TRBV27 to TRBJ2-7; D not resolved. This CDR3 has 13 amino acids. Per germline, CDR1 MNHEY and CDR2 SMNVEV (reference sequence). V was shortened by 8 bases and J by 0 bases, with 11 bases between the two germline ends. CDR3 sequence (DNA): TGTGCCAGCGCCCCAATGATCTCCTACGAGCAGTACTTC. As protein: CASAPMISYEQYF.

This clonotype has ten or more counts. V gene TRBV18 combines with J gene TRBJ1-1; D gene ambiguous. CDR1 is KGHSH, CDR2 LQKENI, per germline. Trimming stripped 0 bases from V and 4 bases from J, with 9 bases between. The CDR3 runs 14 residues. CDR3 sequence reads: CASSPPMEGTEAFF. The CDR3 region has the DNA TGTGCCAGCTCACCACCGATGGAGGGCACTGAAGCTTTCTTT.

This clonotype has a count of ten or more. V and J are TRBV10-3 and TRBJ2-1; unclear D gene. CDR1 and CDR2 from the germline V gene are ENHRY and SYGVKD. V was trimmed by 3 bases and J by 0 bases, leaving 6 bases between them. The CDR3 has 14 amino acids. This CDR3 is CAISDTNSYNEQFF. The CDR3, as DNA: TGTGCCATCAGTGATACGAACTCCTACAATGAGCAGTTCTTC.

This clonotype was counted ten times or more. CDR3 amino acids: CASSSLGRFRETQYF. CDR3 sequence (DNA): TGTGCCAGCAGTTCCTTAGGACGGTTTCGAGAGACCCAGTACTTC. V is TRBV28 and J is TRBJ2-5; unclear D gene. Per the germline V gene, CDR1 is MDHEN and CDR2 is SYDVKM. Trimming shortened V by 4 bases and J by 4 bases, and 16 bases separated the two germline ends. CDR3 length: 15 residues.

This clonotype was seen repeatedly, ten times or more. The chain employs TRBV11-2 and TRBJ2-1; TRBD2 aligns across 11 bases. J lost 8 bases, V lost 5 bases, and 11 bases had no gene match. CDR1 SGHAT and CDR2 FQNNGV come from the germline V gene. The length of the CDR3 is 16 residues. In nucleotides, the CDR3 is TGTGCCAGCAGCGCCAATAGCGGGGGGGCGGGGGATGAGCAGTTCTTC. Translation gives CASSANSGGAGDEQFF.

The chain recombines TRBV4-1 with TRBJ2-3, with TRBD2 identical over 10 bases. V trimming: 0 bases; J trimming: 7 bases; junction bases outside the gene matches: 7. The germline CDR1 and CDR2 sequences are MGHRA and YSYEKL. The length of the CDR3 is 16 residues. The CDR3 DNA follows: TGCGCCAGCAGCCAAGACCAGCGGGGGGGCCCATATACGCAGTATTTT. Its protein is CASSQDQRGGPYTQYF.

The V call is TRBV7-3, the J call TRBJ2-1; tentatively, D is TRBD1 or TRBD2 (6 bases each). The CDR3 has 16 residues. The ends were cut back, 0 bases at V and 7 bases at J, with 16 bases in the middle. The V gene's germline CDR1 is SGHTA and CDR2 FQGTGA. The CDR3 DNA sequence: TGTGCCAGCAGCTTAACGGGGGGTAGGGGGAGAAATGAGCAGTTCTTC. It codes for CASSLTGGRGRNEQFF.

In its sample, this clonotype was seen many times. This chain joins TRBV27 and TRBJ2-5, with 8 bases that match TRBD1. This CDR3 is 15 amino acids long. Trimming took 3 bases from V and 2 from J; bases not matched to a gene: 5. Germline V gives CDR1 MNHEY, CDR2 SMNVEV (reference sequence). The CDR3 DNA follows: TGTGCCAGCAGTTTTAGATGGGACAGGCAAGAGACCCAGTACTTC. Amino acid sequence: CASSFRWDRQETQYF.

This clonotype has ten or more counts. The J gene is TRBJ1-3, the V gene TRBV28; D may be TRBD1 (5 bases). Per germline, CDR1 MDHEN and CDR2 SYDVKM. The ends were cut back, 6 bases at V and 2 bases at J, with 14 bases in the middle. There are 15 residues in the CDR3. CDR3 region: CASSTQKGPGNTIYF. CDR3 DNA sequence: TGTGCCAGCAGCACTCAAAAGGGGCCTGGAAACACCATATATTTT. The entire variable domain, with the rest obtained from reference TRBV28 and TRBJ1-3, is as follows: DVKVTQSSRYLVKRTGEKVFLECVQDMDHENMFWYRQDPGLGLRLIYFSYDVKMKEKGDIPEGYSVSREKKERFSLILESASTNQTSMYLCASSTQKGPGNTIYFGEGSWLTVV.